The 12 T cell receptor beta chains below all came from one sample that was sequenced in a study of regulatory T cells in long-lasting Graves disease. Both iRepertoire HTBI primers and Arm-PCR of CDR3 regions were used to build the TCR beta libraries. TCRdb redid the calling of the multiplex PCR reads with MiXCR, one entry per CDR3 protein. Of 360,000 or so distinct CDR3 sequences detected, approximately 15% appear once; the ten largest clones hold 30%. Described time point: newly diagnosed GD, antithyroid drugs for less than 3 months. Researchers made the TCR library from RNA that was extracted from PBMCs. The sample was also reused in another study, on T cells in Graves' hyperthyroidism and ophthalmopathy.

The sequences come from peripheral blood mononuclear cells (PBMCs), collected at new diagnosis, from a patient treated with antithyroid drugs. The receptor set was obtained from a middle-aged man with Graves disease.

This clonotype was detected only a few times. V is TRBV27 and J is TRBJ1-1; 9 nucleotides match TRBD1. Per germline, CDR1 MNHEY and CDR2 SMNVEV (reference sequence). The CDR3 runs 14 residues. The V gene end was trimmed by 5 bases and the J gene end by 5 bases; junction bases not matched to a gene: 6. CDR3 DNA: TGTGCCAGCAGTGTGACAGGGGGATGGACTGAAGCTTTCTTT. It translates to CASSVTGGWTEAFF.

V and J are TRBV28 and TRBJ1-5; no reliable D call. Trimming took off 3 bases at V and 5 bases at J, with 5 bases between the two ends. Germline CDR1 MDHEN, CDR2 SYDVKM. This CDR3 has 12 amino acids. CDR3 in DNA: TGTGCCAGCAGTTTCACCGATCAGCCCCAGCATTTT. Its protein product is CASSFTDQPQHF.

The sample holds many counts of this clonotype. The chain uses TRBV28 and TRBJ2-3, with TRBD2 identical over 8 bases. The CDR3 runs 15 residues. The J segment lost 2 bases and the V segment lost 5 bases, leaving 6 bases of the junction unmatched. Germline V gene sequence: CDR1 MDHEN, CDR2 SYDVKM. CDR3 nucleotide sequence: TGTGCCAGCAGTGGGATAGCGGGGAACACAGATACGCAGTATTTT. Protein: CASSGIAGNTDTQYF.

The chain carries TRBV20-1 and TRBJ1-1; weak D call: TRBD1 (5 bases). The V gene lost 4 bases and the J gene lost 3 bases, with 12 bases spanning the gap. Germline V lookup: CDR1 DFQATT, CDR2 SNEGSKA (reference sequence). The length of the CDR3 is 13 residues. CDR3 residues: CSATPDSYTEAFF. Here the CDR3 DNA reads TGCAGTGCTACTCCAGACAGTTACACTGAAGCTTTCTTT.

This sequence joins TRBV27 and TRBJ2-1; tentative D call: TRBD2 (6 bases). This CDR3 comprises 17 residues. Trimming pared 2 bases from V and 4 bases from J, leaving 18 bases between. CDR1 is MNHEY and CDR2 is SMNVEV in the germline V gene (reference sequence). This CDR3 is CASSLNVGAGKYNEQFF. The CDR3 region has the DNA TGTGCCAGCAGTTTAAACGTTGGGGCGGGGAAATACAATGAGCAGTTCTTC.

This clonotype was picked up many times. This chain connects TRBV7-9 to TRBJ1-1; 8 bases are shared with TRBD1. This CDR3 spans 14 amino acids. The germline gives CDR1 SEHNR, CDR2 FQNEAQ (reference sequence). Trimming took 6 bases from V and 1 from J; bases not matched to a gene: 4. The CDR3 DNA follows: TGTGCCAGCAGACCCGGACAGGGGAACACTGAAGCTTTCTTT. Translating it yields CASRPGQGNTEAFF.

V is TRBV29-1 and J is TRBJ1-3; possible D gene TRBD1, 5 bases. Germline values: CDR1 SQVTM, CDR2 ANQGSEA. This CDR3 has 15 residues. The V end lost 7 bases, the J end lost 8 bases, and 24 bases lay between the germline ends. The CDR3 here is CSAPFPGPAGYTIYF. The CDR3 region has the DNA TGCAGCGCCCCTTTCCCGGGACCCGCGGGATACACCATATATTTT.

The genes are TRBV5-1 and TRBJ2-3, with D hard to call. The CDR3 length is 14 residues. V lost 8 bases, J lost 0 bases, and 13 bases lay in between. Germline CDR1 reads SGHRS; CDR2 reads YFSETQ. The CDR3 DNA is TGCGCCAGTAAAGAGACGGTTAGCACAGATACGCAGTATTTT. It is translated as CASKETVSTDTQYF.

This clonotype was counted many times. The rearrangement uses TRBV11-3 and TRBJ1-2; D is uncertain. V gave up 5 bases and J gave up 7 bases, with 17 bases separating them. The CDR3 loop spans 14 amino acids. The germline CDR1 and CDR2 sequences are SGHNT and YENEEA. The CDR3 spells CASSARTGLSGYTF. CDR3 DNA sequence: TGTGCCAGCAGCGCCCGGACGGGCTTGAGTGGCTACACCTTC.

This clonotype has a handful of counts. V usage is TRBV2 and J usage is TRBJ1-2; a weak D match, TRBD1 (5 bases). V was clipped by 7 bases and J by 4 bases, with 13 bases between them. CDR3 length: 13 amino acids. Germline-derived CDR1 and CDR2 are SNHLY and FYNNEI. DNA of the CDR3: TGTGCCAGCACCCTGGGACCGCCCTATGGCTACACCTTC. Protein: CASTLGPPYGYTF. The whole variable domain, remainder taken from reference TRBV2 and TRBJ1-2, is EPEVTQTPSHQVTQMGQEVILRCVPISNHLYFYWYRQILGQKVEFLVSFYNNEISEKSEIFDDQFSVERPDGSNFTLKIRSTKLEDSAMYFCASTLGPPYGYTFGSGTRLTVV.

This clonotype was counted only a few times. The J gene is TRBJ2-5, the V gene TRBV5-1; TRBD1 matches 7 bases. There are 15 residues in the CDR3. Losses at the gene ends were 0 bases for V and 3 bases for J; bases not matched to a gene: 5. CDR1 and CDR2 (germline): SGHRS, YFSETQ. CDR3 amino acids: CASSLEGAGEETQYF. CDR3 coding DNA: TGCGCCAGCAGCTTGGAGGGGGCTGGGGAAGAGACCCAGTACTTC.

In its sample, this clonotype was seen a few times. The chain carries TRBV24-1 and TRBJ2-5, with 13 bases matching TRBD2. The V gene's germline CDR1 is KGHDR and CDR2 SFDVKD. The CDR3 is 17 amino acids. V lost 1 base and J lost 3; bases outside the gene matches: 4. DNA of the CDR3: TGTGCCACCAGTGATTTCCCCGGACTAGCGGGGGAAGAGACCCAGTACTTC. Its translation is CATSDFPGLAGEETQYF.